The entry below describes one T cell receptor beta chain. Its antigen remains unidentified. The data stem from a study of shared clonotypes between healthy human individuals. Study observations and caveats: There were few donors, and this limited the genetic and exposure-history diversity represented.

CDR3 size: 14 residues. Per germline, CDR1 PRHDT and CDR2 FYEKMQ (reference sequence). The germline V and J ends were trimmed by 4 bases and 7 bases, with 11 bases remaining between them. Under the authors' procedure: Because ImmunoSEQ provided only junction sequences with no quality scores, the filtering differed. Sequencing was performed with immunoSEQ multiplex PCR; in TCRdb, only in-frame clones are kept and a portion is missing. Clonal size and the V and J genes are those of that table, whereas D and trimming came from the DNA. The repertoire consists of more than 2,000,000 clones, with approximately 94% occurring once and the leading ten covering over 0.12%.

This sequence originates from a man younger than 35 in good health. The V and J genes are TRBV13 and TRBJ1-6; tentatively, D is TRBD1 (6 bases). Material for sequencing was naive CD4+ T cells sorted from blood. Documented subset: CD45RA+ positively selected. The CDR3 spells CASSYRTVNSPLHF. CDR3 in DNA: TGTGCCAGCAGCTATAGGACAGTGAATTCACCCCTCCACTTT.